The 26 T cell receptor beta chains reported below all come from one sample, sequenced in a study of beta chain features in type 1 diabetes (dated by TCRdb to between 2018 and 2020). Overall study outcomes, separate from this receptor: A moderate but significant shortening of TCRB CDR3 length was observed in type 1 diabetes patients in all four CD4+ subsets.

To prepare the library, the immunoSEQ multiplex PCR assay was applied. The entire amount of isolated RNA was reverse transcribed using the High Capacity cDNA Reverse Transcription Kit, so the sequenced TCRB transcripts were expressed ones. The immuneACCESS repertoire file appears here via TCRdb, limited to in-frame rearrangements. These files lack a portion of the clones; in checked studies, under half of the deficit traces to unresolved V genes, and the cause of the others is not known. The sample yields hundreds of thousands of clones; roughly 13% were counted once. Approximately 0.039% of the sample rests with the top ten. These receptors have no known antigen. The sequencing sample was made of naive CD4+ T cells from blood. What this sample's cell subset or site label stands for: true naive CD4+ T cells. These receptors all stem from a man between 18 and 29 years old with type 1 diabetes.

Of note for this clone: The sample contains more than one DNA sequence encoding this CDR3. The chain couples TRBV5-1 to TRBJ2-3; D is undetermined. CDR1 SGHRS and CDR2 YFSETQ come from the germline V gene. The CDR3 loop spans 13 amino acids. The V end lost 0 bases, the J end lost 2 bases, and 4 bases lay between the germline ends. The CDR3 region has the DNA TGCGCCAGCAGCTTGGGTGCCACAGATACGCAGTATTTT. Translated: CASSLGATDTQYF. Together with reference TRBV5-1 and TRBJ2-3, the CDR3 gives the full variable domain: KAGVTQTPRYLIKTRGQQVTLSCSPISGHRSVSWYQQTPGQGLQFLFEYFSETQRNKGNFPGRFSGRQFSNSRSEMNVSTLELGDSALYLCASSLGATDTQYFGPGTRLTVL.

The chain combines TRBV4-2 with TRBJ2-2; D not resolved. The CDR3 spans 16 residues. Germline V gene lookup returns CDR1 LGHNA and CDR2 YNFKEQ. The germline V and J ends were trimmed by 3 bases and 0 bases, with 11 bases remaining between them. Written as DNA, the CDR3 is TGTGCCAGCAGCCAGGACCGGACGGCGAACACCGGGGAGCTGTTTTTT. Protein product: CASSQDRTANTGELFF.

This sequence joins TRBV19 and TRBJ2-1, with 7 bases lining up with TRBD1. V shed 6 bases, J shed 8 bases, and the junction held 7 bases outside the gene matches. The V gene's germline CDR1 is LNHDA and CDR2 SQIVND (reference sequence). The CDR3 is 13 residues long. The CDR3 region has the DNA TGTGCCAGTAGCCGACAGGGATCGCATGAGCAGTTCTTC. Amino acids: CASSRQGSHEQFF.

This clone showed up just a few times. V gene TRBV9 combines with J gene TRBJ2-3; either TRBD1 or TRBD2 may supply D (5 bases each). The CDR3 is made up of 15 amino acids. V was shortened by 7 bases and J by 0 bases, with 15 bases between the two germline ends. Germline-derived CDR1 and CDR2 are SGDLS and YYNGEE. CDR3 region: CASQPGAPSTDTQYF. In DNA form, the CDR3 reads TGTGCCAGCCAACCCGGGGCGCCTAGCACAGATACGCAGTATTTT.

This clone was counted between two and nine times. At the DNA level, this CDR3 is encoded by other sequences in the same sample as well. J is TRBJ1-2 and V is TRBV5-4; 7 nucleotides align to TRBD1. V was pared by 0 bases and J by 2 bases, with 1 base of the junction left unmatched. Germline assignment: CDR1 SGHNT and CDR2 YYREEE (reference sequence). This CDR3 is built from 14 residues. The DNA of the CDR3 is TGTGCCAGCAGCTTGGAGACAGGGAACTATGGCTACACCTTC. It encodes CASSLETGNYGYTF.

This chain uses TRBV29-1 with TRBJ2-7, with 7 bases identical to TRBD1. Germline CDR1 SQVTM, CDR2 ANQGSEA. This CDR3 is 12 amino acids long. V trimming: 7 bases; J trimming: 0 bases; junction bases outside the gene matches: 3. CDR3 residues: CSGGQSSYEQYF. The DNA for the CDR3 is TGCAGCGGGGGACAGTCCTCCTACGAGCAGTACTTC.

This clone has just a few counts. The V call is TRBV30, the J call TRBJ1-5; D gene ambiguous. Germline V gives CDR1 GTSNPN, CDR2 SVGIG (reference sequence). V lost 0 bases and J 5 bases, leaving 11 bases between the germline ends. The CDR3 length is 14 residues. CDR3 in DNA: TGTGCCTGGAGTGTACACAGTAACGATCAGCCCCAGCATTTT. Amino acids: CAWSVHSNDQPQHF.

There are a few counts of this clone. The chain recombines TRBV28 with TRBJ2-7; D not certain. The length of the CDR3 is 14 residues. V lost 6 bases and J lost 2, with 14 bases in between. The germline CDR1 and CDR2 sequences are MDHEN and SYDVKM. CDR3 sequence reads: CASRLHGVTYEQYF. The DNA for the CDR3 is TGTGCCAGCAGGTTGCACGGAGTCACCTACGAGCAGTACTTC.

In the case of this clone: A much larger clone differs by one base, so this may be a read error. Additional DNA sequences in this sample encode the identical CDR3. In DNA form, the CDR3 reads TGCGCCAGCAGCTTTGAAGAGACCCAGTACTTC. It translates to CASSFEETQYF. V usage is TRBV5-1 and J usage is TRBJ2-5, with no clear D. Trimming removed 2 bases from V and 3 bases from J, with 2 bases in between. The CDR3 is made up of 11 amino acids. Germline V gives CDR1 SGHRS, CDR2 YFSETQ.

Remarks on this clone: Mismatch with germline at one junction end may stem from a read error. The chain uses TRBV7-7 and TRBJ2-1; possible D gene TRBD2, 6 bases. The CDR3 has 14 amino acids. Germline V gene sequence: CDR1 SSHAT, CDR2 FNYEAQ (reference sequence). CDR3 coding DNA: TGTGCTAGCAGCTTCGCGGAGGGGCACAATGAGCAGTTCTTC. Translation: CASSFAEGHNEQFF.

The table lists this clone with a few counts. This chain uses TRBV12-5 with TRBJ2-2, with D possibly matching TRBD1 (6 bases). The CDR3 is 16 amino acids. In germline, CDR1 is LGHNT, CDR2 FRNRAP. V lost 3 bases, J lost 2 bases, and 13 bases lay in between. This CDR3 is CASGLTPGHNTGELFF. CDR3 in DNA: TGTGCTAGTGGTTTAACACCGGGACATAACACCGGGGAGCTGTTTTTT.

The chain joins TRBV11-3 to TRBJ2-1; D is ambiguous. V was shortened by 5 bases and J by 8 bases, with 13 bases between the two germline ends. The CDR3 spans 13 residues. The V gene's germline CDR1 is SGHNT and CDR2 YENEEA. CDR3 nucleotides: TGTGCCAGCAGCCCCGGGCAGTTCGATGAGCAGTTCTTC. Protein: CASSPGQFDEQFF.

This chain connects TRBV27 to TRBJ1-5; no clear D. Trimming left V 7 bases short and J 2 bases short, with 12 bases between. The germline V gene has CDR1 MNHEY and CDR2 SMNVEV (reference sequence). CDR3 length: 14 residues. The CDR3 DNA follows: TGTGCCAGCACCGAGGACGGACGCAATCAGCCCCAGCATTTT. Its translation is CASTEDGRNQPQHF.

This clone was observed a handful of times. The chain combines TRBV28 with TRBJ2-6; the D is unclear. The CDR3 runs to 15 residues. Germline CDR1 and CDR2: MDHEN and SYDVKM. V was cut by 2 bases and J by 0 bases, with 5 bases left in between. The CDR3: CASSLMASGANVLTF. The CDR3 nucleotides are TGTGCCAGCAGTTTAATGGCCTCTGGGGCCAACGTCCTGACTTTC.

A few counts support this clone. The chain carries TRBV7-2 and TRBJ1-2; 11 nucleotides match TRBD1. CDR1 and CDR2 from the germline V gene are SGHTA and FQGNSA. This CDR3 comprises 15 residues. The V gene end was trimmed by 5 bases and the J gene end by 5 bases; junction bases not matched to a gene: 7. CDR3 amino acids: CASSQRTGGDYGYTF. CDR3 sequence (DNA): TGTGCCAGCAGCCAACGGACAGGGGGCGATTATGGCTACACCTTC.

This chain connects TRBV2 to TRBJ1-2, with 8 nucleotides matching TRBD1. The germline V gene has CDR1 SNHLY and CDR2 FYNNEI. V lost 6 bases, J lost 8 bases, and 8 bases stayed unmatched. This CDR3 has 13 residues. The CDR3 reads CASSLPTGDGYTF. The CDR3, as DNA: TGTGCCAGCAGCCTGCCGACAGGGGACGGCTACACCTTC.

The rearrangement uses TRBV6-5 and TRBJ2-5; 10 nucleotides align to TRBD2. Per the germline V gene, CDR1 is MNHEY and CDR2 is SVGAGI. Losses at the gene ends were 7 bases for V and 5 bases for J; bases not matched to a gene: 10. The CDR3 covers 15 residues. Written as DNA, the CDR3 is TGTGCCAGCACTATCGCCGGGACTAGCGAGGAGACCCAGTACTTC. Translating gives CASTIAGTSEETQYF.

The chain is built from TRBV29-1 and TRBJ2-5; 8 nucleotides agree with TRBD2. Germline V lookup: CDR1 SQVTM, CDR2 ANQGSEA. The CDR3 loop spans 15 amino acids. Trimming took 6 bases from V and 0 from J; bases not matched to a gene: 9. The CDR3 region has the DNA TGCAGCGTGGGGGCCCAGCGGGAGTACCAAGAGACCCAGTACTTC. Its translation: CSVGAQREYQETQYF.

This clone was picked up a small number of times. The CDR3 DNA reads TGCGCCAGCAGCTTGGTATCTAGCGGGTCCCAAGAGACCCAGTACTTC. This translates into CASSLVSSGSQETQYF. The chain carries TRBV5-1 and TRBJ2-5, with 8 bases that match TRBD2. Trimming removed 0 bases from V and 1 base from J; junction bases left unmatched: 5. Germline V gene data show CDR1 as SGHRS and CDR2 as YFSETQ. The CDR3 totals 16 residues.

This clone turned up a few times. The chain couples TRBV29-1 to TRBJ1-4; 10 bases align to TRBD1. Germline trimming cut 7 bases from V and 6 bases from J; bases unmatched to any gene: 2. Germline V gene data show CDR1 as SQVTM and CDR2 as ANQGSEA. The CDR3 consists of 12 residues. CDR3 bases: TGCAGCGCCGGGACAGGGGATGAAAAACTGTTTTTT. Protein: CSAGTGDEKLFF.

V usage is TRBV5-1 and J usage is TRBJ2-1; D may correspond to TRBD1 or TRBD2 (6 bases each). The V end was cut by 4 bases, the J end by 2 bases, with 10 bases between. CDR3 length: 14 residues. The germline V gene has CDR1 SGHRS and CDR2 YFSETQ. CDR3 protein: CASSGGRPYNEQFF. DNA of the CDR3: TGCGCCAGCAGCGGGGGGCGACCCTACAATGAGCAGTTCTTC.

The chain employs TRBV25-1 and TRBJ1-6; D not resolved. Trimming removed 7 bases at V and 6 bases at J, with 13 bases between. This CDR3 is 14 amino acids long. CDR1 and CDR2 from the germline V gene are MGHDK and SYGVNS. The CDR3 sequence: CASKTNEGNSPLHF. CDR3 nucleotides: TGTGCCAGCAAGACTAATGAAGGTAATTCACCCCTCCACTTT.

V usage is TRBV7-3 and J usage is TRBJ1-2; 8 positions agree with TRBD1. The CDR3 is made up of 13 amino acids. V trimming: 4 bases; J trimming: 4 bases; junction bases outside the gene matches: 2. The germline V gene encodes CDR1 SGHTA and CDR2 FQGTGA. In DNA form, the CDR3 reads TGTGCCAGCAGCTCAACAGGGGGCTATGGCTACACCTTC. Translation: CASSSTGGYGYTF.

The chain recombines TRBV2 with TRBJ2-5; 12 bases agree with TRBD2. Germline CDR1 and CDR2: SNHLY and FYNNEI. Trimming at V came to 8 bases and at J to 6 bases, leaving 7 bases not matched to a gene. The CDR3 extends over 14 amino acids. The CDR3 reads CASDVGLAGKTQYF. The CDR3, as DNA: TGTGCCAGCGATGTAGGACTAGCGGGGAAGACCCAGTACTTC.

Only a few counts were recorded for this clone. The chain links TRBV7-2 to TRBJ1-1; possible D gene TRBD1, 5 bases. The V end was cut by 5 bases, the J end by 5 bases, with 18 bases between. From germline, CDR1 is SGHTA and CDR2 FQGNSA. This CDR3 has 15 residues. The CDR3 loop is CASSLTQELGTEAFF. The CDR3 DNA sequence: TGTGCCAGCAGCCTGACACAGGAGCTGGGGACTGAAGCTTTCTTT.

This chain links TRBV13 with TRBJ2-3; possibly TRBD1 or TRBD2 for D (5 bases each). The germline V and J ends were trimmed by 3 bases and 5 bases, with 12 bases remaining between them. Germline CDR1 and CDR2: PRHDT and FYEKMQ (reference sequence). CDR3 length: 14 amino acids. The CDR3 loop reads CASSFLGVEDTQYF. The CDR3 bases are TGTGCCAGCAGCTTTTTGGGGGTTGAAGATACGCAGTATTTT.